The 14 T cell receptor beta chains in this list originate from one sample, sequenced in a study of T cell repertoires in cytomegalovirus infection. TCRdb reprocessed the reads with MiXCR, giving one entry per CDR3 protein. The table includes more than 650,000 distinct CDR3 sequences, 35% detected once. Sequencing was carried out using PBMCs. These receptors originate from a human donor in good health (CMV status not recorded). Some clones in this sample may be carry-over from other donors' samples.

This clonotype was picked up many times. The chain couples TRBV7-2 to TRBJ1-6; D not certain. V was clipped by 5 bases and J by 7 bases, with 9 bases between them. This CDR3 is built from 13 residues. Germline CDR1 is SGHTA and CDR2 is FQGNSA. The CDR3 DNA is TGTGCCAGCAGCCCGGACCCAAATTCACCCCTCCACTTT. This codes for CASSPDPNSPLHF.

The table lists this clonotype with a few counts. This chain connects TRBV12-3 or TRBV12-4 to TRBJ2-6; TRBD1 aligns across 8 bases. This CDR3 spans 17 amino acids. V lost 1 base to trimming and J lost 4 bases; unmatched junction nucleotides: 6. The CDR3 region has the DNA TGTGCCAGCAGTTTAGGCAGGGGGCTGGGCGGGGCCAACGTCCTGACTTTC. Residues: CASSLGRGLGGANVLTF.

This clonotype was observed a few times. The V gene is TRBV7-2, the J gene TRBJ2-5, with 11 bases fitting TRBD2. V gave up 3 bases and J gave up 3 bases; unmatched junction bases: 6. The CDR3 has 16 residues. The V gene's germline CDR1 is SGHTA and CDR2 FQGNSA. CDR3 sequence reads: CASSFDSGGVKETQYF. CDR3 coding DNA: TGTGCCAGCAGCTTTGATAGCGGGGGGGTAAAAGAGACCCAGTACTTC. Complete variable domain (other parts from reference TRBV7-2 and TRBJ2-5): GAGVSQSPSNKVTEKGKDVELRCDPISGHTALYWYRQSLGQGLEFLIYFQGNSAPDKSGLPSDRFSAERTGGSVSTLTIQRTQQEDSAVYLCASSFDSGGVKETQYFGPGTRLLVL.

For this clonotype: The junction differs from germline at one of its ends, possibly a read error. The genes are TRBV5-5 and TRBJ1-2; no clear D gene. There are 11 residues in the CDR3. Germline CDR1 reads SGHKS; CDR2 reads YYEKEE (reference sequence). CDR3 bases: TGTGCCAGCAGCACTAACTATGTCTACACCTTC. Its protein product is CASSTNYVYTF.

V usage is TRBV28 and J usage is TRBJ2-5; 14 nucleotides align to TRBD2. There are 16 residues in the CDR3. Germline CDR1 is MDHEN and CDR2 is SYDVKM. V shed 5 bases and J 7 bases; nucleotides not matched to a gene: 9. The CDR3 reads CASSPRLAGGQGTQYF. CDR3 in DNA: TGTGCCAGCAGTCCTCGACTAGCGGGGGGGCAGGGGACCCAGTACTTC.

This chain's CDR3 is CASSLVDPRAYGYTF. DNA for the CDR3: TGCGCCAGCAGCTTGGTGGATCCGCGGGCTTATGGCTACACCTTC. This chain joins TRBV5-1 and TRBJ1-2, with unresolved D. From germline, CDR1 is SGHRS and CDR2 YFSETQ. Trimming stripped 0 bases from V and 5 bases from J, with 14 bases between. The CDR3 is 15 residues long.

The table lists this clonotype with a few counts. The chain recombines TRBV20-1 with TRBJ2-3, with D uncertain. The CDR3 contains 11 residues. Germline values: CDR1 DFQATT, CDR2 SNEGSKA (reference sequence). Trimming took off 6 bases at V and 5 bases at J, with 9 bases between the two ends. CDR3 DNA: TGCAGTGCCAAAATAGGAGATACGCAGTATTTT. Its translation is CSAKIGDTQYF.

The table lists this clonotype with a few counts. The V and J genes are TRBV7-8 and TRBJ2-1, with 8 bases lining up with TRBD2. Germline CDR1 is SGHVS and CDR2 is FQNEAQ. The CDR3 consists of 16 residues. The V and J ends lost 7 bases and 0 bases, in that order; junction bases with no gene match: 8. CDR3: CASTLAGLSSYNEQFF. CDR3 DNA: TGTGCCAGCACCCTAGCGGGTCTTAGCTCCTACAATGAGCAGTTCTTC.

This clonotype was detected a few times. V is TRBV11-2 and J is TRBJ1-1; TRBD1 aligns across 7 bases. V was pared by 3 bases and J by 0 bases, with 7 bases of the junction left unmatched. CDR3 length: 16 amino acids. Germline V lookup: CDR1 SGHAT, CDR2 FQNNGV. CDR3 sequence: CASSLRRGTLNTEAFF. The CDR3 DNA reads TGTGCCAGCAGCTTGCGCAGGGGGACATTGAACACTGAAGCTTTCTTT.

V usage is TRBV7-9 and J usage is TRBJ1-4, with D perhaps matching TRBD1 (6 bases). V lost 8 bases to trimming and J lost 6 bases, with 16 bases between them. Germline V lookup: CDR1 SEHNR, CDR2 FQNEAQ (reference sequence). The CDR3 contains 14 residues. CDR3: CASGLGAYDEKLFF. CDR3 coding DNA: TGTGCCAGCGGACTGGGGGCATACGATGAAAAACTGTTTTTT.

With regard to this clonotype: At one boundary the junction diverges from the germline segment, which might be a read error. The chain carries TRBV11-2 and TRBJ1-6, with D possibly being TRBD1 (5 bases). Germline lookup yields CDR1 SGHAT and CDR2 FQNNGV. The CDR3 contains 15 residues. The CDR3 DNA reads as TGTGCCAGCAGCTTAGAATGGGGCGGAAATTCACCCCTCCTCTTT. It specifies CASSLEWGGNSPLLF.

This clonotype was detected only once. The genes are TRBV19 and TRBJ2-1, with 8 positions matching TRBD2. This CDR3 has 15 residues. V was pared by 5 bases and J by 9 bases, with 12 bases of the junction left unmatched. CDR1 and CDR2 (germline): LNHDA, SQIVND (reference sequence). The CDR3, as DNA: TGTGCCAGTAGTTTACTCCCGGGACTAGAAGGTGAGCAGTTCTTC. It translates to CASSLLPGLEGEQFF.

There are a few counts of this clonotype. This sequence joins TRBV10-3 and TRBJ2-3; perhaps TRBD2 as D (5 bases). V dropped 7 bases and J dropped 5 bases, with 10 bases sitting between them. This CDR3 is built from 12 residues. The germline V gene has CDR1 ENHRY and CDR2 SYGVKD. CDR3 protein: CAINHGEDTQYF. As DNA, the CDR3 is TGTGCCATCAACCACGGGGAAGATACGCAGTATTTT.

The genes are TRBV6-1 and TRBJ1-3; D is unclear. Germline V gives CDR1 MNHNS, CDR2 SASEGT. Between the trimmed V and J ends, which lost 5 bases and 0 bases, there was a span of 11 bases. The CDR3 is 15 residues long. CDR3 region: CASSYDKSSGNTIYF. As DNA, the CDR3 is TGTGCCAGCAGTTACGACAAGAGCTCTGGAAACACCATATATTTT.